The clone carrying this T cell receptor (beta chain) is judged medium-sized. These data belong to a study of T cell changes during pregnancy in multiple sclerosis. This table comes from immunoSEQ multiplex PCR, and its TCRdb copy is limited to in-frame clones, with some not included. Counted here are about 44,000 clones, 89% occurring once; the ten biggest clones make up approximately 1.1%. The CDR3 is made up of 14 amino acids. CDR1 and CDR2 from the germline V gene are SNHLY and FYNNEI. V shed 7 bases and J shed 3 bases, with 13 bases lying between them. The J gene is TRBJ2-1, the V gene TRBV2; weak D call: TRBD2 (6 bases). Sequencing was performed on CD4+ T cells from peripheral blood mononuclear cells, taken after pregnancy. The TCR comes from a female donor with multiple sclerosis, enrolled in a pregnancy study. The CDR3, as DNA: TGTGCCAGCACCGACAGACTAGTCTACAATGAGCAGTTCTTC. Encoded protein: CASTDRLVYNEQFF.